This T cell receptor (beta chain) was profiled in a study of blood T cell repertoires in COVID-19. Study at large: The United States, Italy and Spain were the sources of the acute and convalescent COVID-19 samples.

This CDR3 region has 18 residues. Looked up from germline, CDR1 is SGHTA and CDR2 is FQGTGA. Deletions cut 5 bases from V and 1 base from J, with 23 bases between. In the study's own analysis: By means of reference gene primer amplification, nucleated cell counts were estimated. Clones were read by immunoSEQ multiplex PCR, and TCRdb kept only the in-frame ones, dropping some. The V and J calls and clone size were taken over from that table, and D and trimming were inferred from the DNA. The sample has about 180,000 clones, 80% seen once. The receptor was isolated from a man between 65 and 80 years old with active or convalescent COVID-19. The sample comprised peripheral blood. The chain employs TRBV7-3 and TRBJ1-1; TRBD1 is a possible D gene (6 bases). For the CDR3, the DNA is TGTGCCAGCAGCCATACAGGGACCCGGGCATGGGCGAACACTGAAGCTTTCTTT. Protein sequence: CASSHTGTRAWANTEAFF.